This TCR beta chain was captured by sequencing in a study of T-cell memory formation after mild COVID-19. J was trimmed by 4 bases and V by 2 bases; bases with no gene match: 7. CDR1 is SGHRS, CDR2 YFSETQ, per germline. The CDR3 covers 16 residues. TCRdb ran MiXCR on the 5' RACE reads and lists one entry per CDR3 protein. This table has approximately 190,000 distinct CDR3 sequences, approximately 20% appearing once. In its sample, this clonotype was seen a few times. The chain has TRBV5-1 and TRBJ2-5; the match to TRBD2 covers 11 bases. The sample comprised PBMCs or a T cell subset sorted from them (not recorded which). This TCR came from an adult woman who had mild COVID-19 (a few samples of this study predate the infection). Cell type and time point are not known. The CDR3 DNA is TGCGCCAGCAGCTTAGCGACTAGCGGGACTTCAGAGACCCAGTACTTC. Translation gives CASSLATSGTSETQYF.